This T cell receptor (beta chain) was identified in a study of a mutant IDH1 vaccine in newly diagnosed glioma. Study at large: The start of vaccination came 4-6 weeks after radiotherapy alone, or with temozolomide cycles. Treated patients had a mean age of roughly 39 years and a roughly 60% male, 37.5% female split. Findings and caveats of the study: Pseudoprogression looked unconnected to shifts in top peripheral T cell clonotypes.

As regards this clone: Its matching antigen is unknown.

The time point denotes: week 35, safety follow-up. Every vaccination contained 300 ug of the mutant IDH1 20-mer peptide and was paired with topical imiquimod. Using immunoSEQ multiplex PCR, the repertoire was profiled, and TCRdb retains in-frame clones only, with some absent. The repertoire holds more than 60,000 clones, with 74% as singletons. This clonotype was sampled from a man aged 50-59 years with glioma. The sample consisted of PBMCs, taken from a glioma patient whose treatment included an IDH1 peptide vaccine.

The CDR3 region has the DNA TGTGCCAGCACCGAAGGGCAGGAGCAGTACTTC. Amino acids: CASTEGQEQYF. The rearrangement links TRBV28 to TRBJ2-7; no clear D gene. V was cut by 7 bases and J by 7 bases, with 11 bases left in between. Germline CDR1 reads MDHEN; CDR2 reads SYDVKM. This CDR3 region has 11 residues.